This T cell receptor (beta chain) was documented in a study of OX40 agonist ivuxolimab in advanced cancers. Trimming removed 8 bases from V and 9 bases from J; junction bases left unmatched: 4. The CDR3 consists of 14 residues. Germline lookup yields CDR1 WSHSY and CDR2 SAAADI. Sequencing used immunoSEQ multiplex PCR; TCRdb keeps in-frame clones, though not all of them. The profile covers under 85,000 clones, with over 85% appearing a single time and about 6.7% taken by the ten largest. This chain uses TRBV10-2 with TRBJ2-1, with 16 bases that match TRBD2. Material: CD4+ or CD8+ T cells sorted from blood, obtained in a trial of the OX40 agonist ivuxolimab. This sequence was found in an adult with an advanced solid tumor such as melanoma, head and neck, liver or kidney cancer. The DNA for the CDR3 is TGCGCCAGCGAGGGGACTAGCGGGAGGGGTGAGCAGTTCTTC. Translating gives CASEGTSGRGEQFF.